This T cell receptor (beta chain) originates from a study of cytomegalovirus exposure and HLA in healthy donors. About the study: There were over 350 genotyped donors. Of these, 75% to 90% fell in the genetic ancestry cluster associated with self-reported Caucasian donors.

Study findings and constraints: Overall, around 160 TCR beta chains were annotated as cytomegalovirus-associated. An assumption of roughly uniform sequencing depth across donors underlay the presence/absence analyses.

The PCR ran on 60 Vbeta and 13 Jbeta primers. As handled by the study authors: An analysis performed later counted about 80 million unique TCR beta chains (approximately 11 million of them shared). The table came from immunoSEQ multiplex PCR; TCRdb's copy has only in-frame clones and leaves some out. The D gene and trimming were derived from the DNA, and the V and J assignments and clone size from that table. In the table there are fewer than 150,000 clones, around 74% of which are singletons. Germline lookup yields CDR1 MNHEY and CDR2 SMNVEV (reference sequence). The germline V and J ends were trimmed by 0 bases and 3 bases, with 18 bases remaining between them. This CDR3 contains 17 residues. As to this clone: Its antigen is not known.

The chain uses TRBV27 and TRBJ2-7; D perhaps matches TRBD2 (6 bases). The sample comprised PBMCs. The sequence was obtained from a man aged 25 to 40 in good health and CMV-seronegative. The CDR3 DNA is TGTGCCAGCAGTTTATCGATAAACGGGGGTGGGCTCTACGAGCAGTACTTC. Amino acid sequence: CASSLSINGGGLYEQYF.